A selection of T cell receptor beta chains follows, all from one sample in a study of T cells in Graves' hyperthyroidism and ophthalmopathy. TCRdb re-analysed the multiplex PCR reads in MiXCR, keeping a single row per CDR3 protein. This repertoire shows about 700,000 distinct CDR3 sequences, roughly 15% found once; its top ten account for roughly 10%. The sequencing sample was made of blood. These receptors all stem from a woman under 30 with Graves' hyperthyroidism. The CDR3 runs from the conserved cysteine through the conserved F or W. A D gene is named only where the DNA matches it firmly. Clone sizes are given selectively: once, few, many, or a class where the clone is expanded.

CDR3 length: 16
V gene: TRBV5-1
D gene: TRBD1
clone size: few
J gene: TRBJ2-5
CDR3 DNA: TGCGCCAGCAGCCAAATCCGGGACAGGGAGGGAGAGACCCAGTACTTC
CDR3 protein: CASSQIRDREGETQYF

CDR3 length: 15
V gene: TRBV20-1
D gene: TRBD2
clone size: many
J gene: TRBJ2-2
CDR3 DNA: TGCAGTGCTCCCAAAGGGACTAGCGCCACCGGGGAGCTGTTTTTT
CDR3 protein: CSAPKGTSATGELFF

CDR3 length: 17
V gene: TRBV19
D gene: NA
clone size: few
J gene: TRBJ2-3
CDR3 DNA: TGTGCCAGTAGTCCCTGGGGCGGGACGAGCCGGGGAGATACGCAGTATTTT
CDR3 protein: CASSPWGGTSRGDTQYF

CDR3 length: 13
V gene: TRBV12-3/TRBV12-4
D gene: NA
clone size: few
J gene: TRBJ1-2
CDR3 DNA: TGTGCCAGCAGCCGGACGTCGCGCTATGGCTACACCTTC
CDR3 protein: CASSRTSRYGYTF

CDR3 length: 16
V gene: TRBV27
D gene: NA
clone size: many
J gene: TRBJ1-5
CDR3 DNA: TGTGCCAGCAGTTTATCAACCTTGTATAGCAATCAGCCCCAGCATTTT
CDR3 protein: CASSLSTLYSNQPQHF

CDR3 length: 12
V gene: TRBV30
D gene: NA
clone size: many
J gene: TRBJ1-2
CDR3 DNA: TGTGCCTGGTGGGGAGATATCTATGGCTACACCTTC
CDR3 protein: CAWWGDIYGYTF

CDR3 length: 15
V gene: TRBV7-3
D gene: NA
clone size: many
J gene: TRBJ2-2
CDR3 DNA: TGTGCCAGCAGCTTCTCTCCGGAGGACACCGGGGAGCTGTTTTTT
CDR3 protein: CASSFSPEDTGELFF

CDR3 length: 16
V gene: TRBV12-3/TRBV12-4
D gene: NA
clone size: many
J gene: TRBJ2-1
CDR3 DNA: TGTGCCAGCAGTTTTTTACGGTATAACTCCTACAATGAGCAGTTCTTC
CDR3 protein: CASSFLRYNSYNEQFF

CDR3 length: 15
V gene: TRBV20-1
D gene: TRBD2
clone size: few
J gene: TRBJ2-7
CDR3 DNA: TGCAGTGCTAGACCTAAGCGGGATCCATCCTACGAGCAGTACTTC
CDR3 protein: CSARPKRDPSYEQYF

CDR3 length: 15
V gene: TRBV20-1
D gene: NA
clone size: NA
J gene: TRBJ2-3
CDR3 DNA: TGCAGTGCTAGAGAGTACAGGAGTAGGGCAGATACGCAGTATTTT
CDR3 protein: CSAREYRSRADTQYF

CDR3 length: 16
V gene: TRBV9
D gene: TRBD2
clone size: NA
J gene: TRBJ2-2
CDR3 DNA: TGTGCCAGCAGGACGCTAGCGGGAGGAGACACCGGGGAGCTGTTTTTT
CDR3 protein: CASRTLAGGDTGELFF

CDR3 length: 15
V gene: TRBV29-1
D gene: TRBD2
clone size: few
J gene: TRBJ2-1
CDR3 DNA: TGCAGCGATCTCACCGGGACTAGCGGTCTCAATGAGCAGTTCTTC
CDR3 protein: CSDLTGTSGLNEQFF

CDR3 length: 13
V gene: TRBV30
D gene: TRBD2
clone size: NA
J gene: TRBJ2-1
CDR3 DNA: TGTGCCTGGAGTGTACTCGGGGGGGATGAGCAGTTCTTC
CDR3 protein: CAWSVLGGDEQFF

CDR3 length: 15
V gene: TRBV4-1
D gene: NA
clone size: NA
J gene: TRBJ2-5
CDR3 DNA: TGCGCCAGCAGCCCCCGGGACAACAGGCAGGAGACCCAGTACTTC
CDR3 protein: CASSPRDNRQETQYF

CDR3 length: 11
V gene: TRBV3-1
D gene: NA
clone size: few
J gene: TRBJ2-7
CDR3 DNA: TGTGCCAGCAGCCAAGATCGCGAGCAGTACTTC
CDR3 protein: CASSQDREQYF

CDR3 length: 17
V gene: TRBV7-2
D gene: NA
clone size: NA
J gene: TRBJ1-2
CDR3 DNA: TGTGCCAGCAGCCCCCGGGGGGTGTTTGGGAGTCTCTATGGCTACACCTTC
CDR3 protein: CASSPRGVFGSLYGYTF

CDR3 length: 16
V gene: TRBV28
D gene: NA
clone size: many
J gene: TRBJ1-5
CDR3 DNA: TGTGCCAGCAGGAACGTACGAGGGGCGAACAATCAGCCCCAGCATTTT
CDR3 protein: CASRNVRGANNQPQHF

CDR3 length: 17
V gene: TRBV7-2
D gene: NA
clone size: many
J gene: TRBJ2-5
CDR3 DNA: TGTGCCAGCAGCCTGGTGTCAGCAGGAGGGTCTGGGAGGACCCAGTACTTC
CDR3 protein: CASSLVSAGGSGRTQYF

CDR3 length: 16
V gene: TRBV30
D gene: TRBD2
clone size: few
J gene: TRBJ2-1
CDR3 DNA: TGTGCCTGGAGCCACCCGGACAGCGGGAGGGCCAATGAGCAGTTCTTC
CDR3 protein: CAWSHPDSGRANEQFF

CDR3 length: 17
V gene: TRBV7-2
D gene: NA
clone size: few
J gene: TRBJ1-5
CDR3 DNA: TGTGCCAGCAGCTTAGTAGGTCCGACAGCCCCGAATCAGCCCCAGCATTTT
CDR3 protein: CASSLVGPTAPNQPQHF

CDR3 length: 16
V gene: TRBV6-2/TRBV6-3
D gene: TRBD1
clone size: many
J gene: TRBJ2-7
CDR3 DNA: TGTGCCAGCAGTTTTGGTGGCAGGGGGCGATCCTACGAGCAGTACTTC
CDR3 protein: CASSFGGRGRSYEQYF

CDR3 length: 17
V gene: TRBV6-6
D gene: TRBD2
clone size: many
J gene: TRBJ2-1
CDR3 DNA: TGTGCCAGCAGTTACTCCCTCCCTAGCGGGACATACAATGAGCAGTTCTTC
CDR3 protein: CASSYSLPSGTYNEQFF

CDR3 length: 16
V gene: TRBV27
D gene: NA
clone size: many
J gene: TRBJ2-5
CDR3 DNA: TGTGCCAGCAGTTTATCGCCGACGGGGATACAAGAGACCCAGTACTTC
CDR3 protein: CASSLSPTGIQETQYF

CDR3 length: 14
V gene: TRBV19
D gene: NA
clone size: NA
J gene: TRBJ1-5
CDR3 DNA: TGTGCCAGTAGCCTGTATTCCAAGGAGGCGCCCCAGCATTTT
CDR3 protein: CASSLYSKEAPQHF

CDR3 length: 14
V gene: TRBV2
D gene: NA
clone size: many
J gene: TRBJ1-3
CDR3 DNA: TGTGCCAGCACAGGGGACCTCTCTGGAAACACCATATATTTT
CDR3 protein: CASTGDLSGNTIYF

CDR3 length: 16
V gene: TRBV4-1
D gene: TRBD2
clone size: NA
J gene: TRBJ2-7
CDR3 DNA: TGCGCCAGCAGCCAAGAAAGTAGCGGGAGGGCCCAAGAGCAGTACTTC
CDR3 protein: CASSQESSGRAQEQYF

CDR3 length: 15
V gene: TRBV15
D gene: TRBD1
clone size: many
J gene: TRBJ2-7
CDR3 DNA: TGTGCCACCAGCTATCCGGGACAGGGGACCTTCGAGCAGTACTTC
CDR3 protein: CATSYPGQGTFEQYF

CDR3 length: 17
V gene: TRBV12-3/TRBV12-4
D gene: NA
clone size: NA
J gene: TRBJ2-2
CDR3 DNA: TGTGCCAGCGCGGTGTGGTACGGGAGTTCGAACACCGGGGAGCTGTTTTTT
CDR3 protein: CASAVWYGSSNTGELFF

CDR3 length: 14
V gene: TRBV9
D gene: NA
clone size: NA
J gene: TRBJ2-1
CDR3 DNA: TGTGCCAGCAGCGTGGGACACACCCGGGATGAGCAGTTCTTC
CDR3 protein: CASSVGHTRDEQFF